The 19 T cell receptor beta chains given below trace back to one sample, sequenced in a study of shared clonotypes between healthy human individuals. Libraries were prepared by immunoSEQ multiplex PCR; TCRdb keeps only in-frame clonotypes and omits some of them. The top ten clones hold roughly 0.13% of a sample with roughly 2 million clones, almost 96% of them seen once. The sequenced material came from naive CD4+ T cells sorted from blood. Subset here: CD45RA+ positively selected. These receptors were taken from a young man in good health.

The CDR3 protein is CASSLFAEETQYF. CDR3 bases: TGTGCCAGCAGCTTATTTGCGGAAGAGACCCAGTACTTC. The V gene is TRBV11-2, the J gene TRBJ2-5; no definite D call. In germline, CDR1 is SGHAT, CDR2 FQNNGV. This CDR3 comprises 13 residues. Trimming removed 2 bases at V and 3 bases at J, with 7 bases between.

The chain couples TRBV27 to TRBJ2-7; 13 bases align to TRBD2. Per germline, CDR1 MNHEY and CDR2 SMNVEV (reference sequence). With 5 bases clipped from V and 4 bases from J, the junction kept 2 bases outside the gene matches. CDR3 size: 14 residues. The CDR3 reads CASSTLAGGYEQYF. CDR3 in DNA: TGTGCCAGCAGTACACTAGCGGGAGGGTACGAGCAGTACTTC.

Remarks on this clone: This CDR3 is also generated by other DNA sequences in the sample. J is TRBJ1-2 and V is TRBV27; TRBD1 is a possible D gene (5 bases). CDR3 length: 12 amino acids. V lost 4 bases, J lost 5 bases, and 8 bases lay in between. The germline V gene encodes CDR1 MNHEY and CDR2 SMNVEV (reference sequence). The CDR3 sequence is CASSSEGYGYTF. The CDR3 nucleotides read TGTGCCAGCAGTTCTGAGGGGTATGGCTACACCTTC.

J is TRBJ2-3 and V is TRBV7-8, with D possibly TRBD1 on 6 matching bases. The CDR3 is 14 residues long. Germline V gene data show CDR1 as SGHVS and CDR2 as FQNEAQ. Trimming took off 5 bases at V and 3 bases at J, with 12 bases between the two ends. CDR3 residues: CASSILQGTDTQYF. The CDR3 coding sequence is TGTGCCAGCAGCATCCTACAGGGAACAGATACGCAGTATTTT.

This chain links TRBV27 with TRBJ2-2; no reliable D call. The V end was cut by 8 bases, the J end by 4 bases, with 14 bases between. Germline CDR1 reads MNHEY; CDR2 reads SMNVEV (reference sequence). This CDR3 is built from 14 residues. CDR3 protein: CASQTLVPTGELFF. The CDR3 nucleotides read TGTGCCAGCCAGACTCTCGTGCCCACCGGGGAGCTGTTTTTT.

The rearrangement uses TRBV4-3 and TRBJ2-6; a possible D gene is TRBD2 (6 bases). The CDR3 spans 21 residues. Looked up from germline, CDR1 is LGHNA and CDR2 is YSLEER. Trimming removed 0 bases from V and 0 bases from J, with 21 bases in between. This CDR3 reads CASSQDLRSGLTFSGANVLTF. CDR3 DNA: TGCGCCAGCAGCCAAGATCTGCGCTCGGGACTGACTTTCTCTGGGGCCAACGTCCTGACTTTC.

The CDR3 coding sequence is TGTGCCAGCTCACTGGACTGGCTGGAGACCCAGTACTTC. This gives the protein CASSLDWLETQYF. The chain links TRBV18 to TRBJ2-5; TRBD2 is a possible D gene (5 bases). The CDR3 length is 13 residues. Germline V CDR1 and CDR2: KGHSH, LQKENI. The germline V and J ends were trimmed by 4 bases and 5 bases, with 11 bases remaining between them.

J is TRBJ2-2 and V is TRBV18, with 7 nucleotides matching TRBD1. V was pared by 3 bases and J by 10 bases, with 8 bases of the junction left unmatched. The V gene's germline CDR1 is KGHSH and CDR2 LQKENI. This CDR3 comprises 14 residues. The DNA of the CDR3 is TGTGCCAGCTCACCTGGGACAGAAGCTCCGGAGCTGTTTTTT. It translates to CASSPGTEAPELFF.

This clone was picked up one time. This sample includes further DNA sequences coding for the same CDR3. The chain recombines TRBV30 with TRBJ2-7, with D possibly TRBD2 on 6 matching bases. Germline CDR1 and CDR2: GTSNPN and SVGIG (reference sequence). Trimming removed 4 bases at V and 1 base at J, with 8 bases between. This CDR3 has 12 residues. CDR3 protein: CAWTGVSYEQYF. In DNA, the CDR3 is TGTGCCTGGACGGGGGTTTCCTACGAGCAGTACTTC.

This clone was found once. The genes are TRBV6-5 and TRBJ2-7, with D possibly TRBD1 on 5 matching bases. Trimming left V 0 bases short and J 0 bases short, with 12 bases between. This CDR3 contains 16 residues. Germline V gene lookup returns CDR1 MNHEY and CDR2 SVGAGI. The CDR3 DNA reads TGTGCCAGCAGTTACTCTCGGAGCGACAGCTCCTACGAGCAGTACTTC. It yields the protein CASSYSRSDSSYEQYF.

This clone showed up just once. This same CDR3 is encoded by further DNA sequences in the sample. The chain recombines TRBV10-3 with TRBJ2-5, with TRBD1 as a possible D gene (5 bases). Germline V gives CDR1 ENHRY, CDR2 SYGVKD. The CDR3 loop spans 14 amino acids. V was trimmed by 3 bases and J by 1 base, leaving 9 bases between them. The CDR3 DNA reads TGTGCCATCAGTGAATCAGGGCTCCAAGAGACCCAGTACTTC. Its translation is CAISESGLQETQYF.

The chain recombines TRBV5-1 with TRBJ2-2; D may be TRBD2 (5 bases). Germline-derived CDR1 and CDR2 are SGHRS and YFSETQ. Trimming stripped 4 bases from V and 3 bases from J, with 10 bases between. The CDR3 contains 14 residues. The CDR3 nucleotides are TGCGCCAGCAGCGGCGGGCCCTACACCGGGGAGCTGTTTTTT. It encodes CASSGGPYTGELFF.

The V and J genes are TRBV4-1 and TRBJ2-1; TRBD2 matches at 11 bases. Germline V CDR1 and CDR2: MGHRA, YSYEKL. The J segment lost 5 bases and the V segment lost 6 bases, leaving 9 bases of the junction unmatched. The CDR3 covers 16 residues. CDR3 nucleotide sequence: TGCGCCAGCAGTTCGGGACTAGCGGCGAGGGACAATGAGCAGTTCTTC. Translated: CASSSGLAARDNEQFF.

Worth noting for this clone: The sample contains more than one DNA sequence encoding this CDR3. CDR3 sequence: CASSLIYSNQPQHF. The CDR3 region has the DNA TGTGCCAGCAGCTTGATTTATAGCAATCAGCCCCAGCATTTT. This sequence joins TRBV7-2 and TRBJ1-5; D is unclear. Germline loops: CDR1 SGHTA, CDR2 FQGNSA. V was trimmed by 3 bases and J by 0 bases, leaving 6 bases between them. This CDR3 comprises 14 residues.

The chain recombines TRBV18 with TRBJ2-1, with D hard to call. Germline V gene sequence: CDR1 KGHSH, CDR2 LQKENI. The CDR3 covers 12 residues. Trimming removed 0 bases at V and 12 bases at J, with 9 bases between. CDR3: CASSPPSGSQFF. CDR3 nucleotide sequence: TGTGCCAGCTCACCACCGTCCGGCTCGCAGTTCTTC. The whole variable domain, filled in from reference TRBV18 and TRBJ2-1, reads NAGVMQNPRHLVRRRGQEARLRCSPMKGHSHVYWYRQLPEEGLKFMVYLQKENIIDESGMPKERFSAEFPKEGPSILRIQQVVRGDSAAYFCASSPPSGSQFFGPGTRLTVL.

The chain recombines TRBV7-9 with TRBJ2-5, with 9 bases matching TRBD1. Germline V lookup: CDR1 SEHNR, CDR2 FQNEAQ (reference sequence). V was clipped by 4 bases and J by 5 bases; unmatched bases: 5. The CDR3 is 14 residues long. The CDR3 DNA sequence: TGTGCCAGCAGCTCCGACAGGGGGTTGGAGACCCAGTACTTC. This encodes CASSSDRGLETQYF.

Notes on this clone: Other nucleotide sequences in the sample specify the same CDR3. This sequence joins TRBV28 and TRBJ2-1; D perhaps matches TRBD2 (5 bases). Germline CDR1 and CDR2: MDHEN and SYDVKM. V lost 7 bases to trimming and J lost 7 bases, with 20 bases between them. The length of the CDR3 is 15 residues. CDR3 residues: CASTPGGRRGNEQFF. The CDR3 bases are TGTGCCAGCACTCCTGGTGGCCGGCGAGGGAATGAGCAGTTCTTC.

The rearrangement uses TRBV7-2 and TRBJ2-7; 7 bases align to TRBD2. V lost 0 bases to trimming and J lost 3 bases; unmatched junction nucleotides: 5. Looked up from germline, CDR1 is SGHTA and CDR2 is FQGNSA. The CDR3 has 15 residues. The DNA for the CDR3 is TGTGCCAGCAGCTTAGCGCGGGAGACTTACTACGAGCAGTACTTC. It is translated as CASSLARETYYEQYF. Complete variable domain (other parts from reference TRBV7-2 and TRBJ2-7): GAGVSQSPSNKVTEKGKDVELRCDPISGHTALYWYRQSLGQGLEFLIYFQGNSAPDKSGLPSDRFSAERTGGSVSTLTIQRTQQEDSAVYLCASSLARETYYEQYFGPGTRLTVT.

The chain combines TRBV10-1 with TRBJ2-2, with D possibly matching TRBD2 (5 bases). The CDR3 length is 12 residues. The germline CDR1 and CDR2 sequences are WNHNN and SYGVQD (reference sequence). V lost 3 bases to trimming and J lost 6 bases, with 5 bases between them. In DNA form, the CDR3 reads TGCGCCAGCAGTGAACTAGCCGGGGAGCTGTTTTTT. It specifies CASSELAGELFF.